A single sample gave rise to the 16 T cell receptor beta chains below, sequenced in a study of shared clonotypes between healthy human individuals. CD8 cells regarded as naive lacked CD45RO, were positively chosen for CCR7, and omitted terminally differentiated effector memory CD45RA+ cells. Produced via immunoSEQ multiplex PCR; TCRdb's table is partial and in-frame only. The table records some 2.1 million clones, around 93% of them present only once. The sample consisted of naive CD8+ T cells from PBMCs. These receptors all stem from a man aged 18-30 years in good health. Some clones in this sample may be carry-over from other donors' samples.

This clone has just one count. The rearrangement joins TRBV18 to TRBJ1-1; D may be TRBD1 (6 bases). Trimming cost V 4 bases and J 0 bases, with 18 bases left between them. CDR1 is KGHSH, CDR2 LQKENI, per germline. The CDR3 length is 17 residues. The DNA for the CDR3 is TGTGCCAGCTCACACGAACAGGGTCGGGGGCTGAACACTGAAGCTTTCTTT. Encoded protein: CASSHEQGRGLNTEAFF.

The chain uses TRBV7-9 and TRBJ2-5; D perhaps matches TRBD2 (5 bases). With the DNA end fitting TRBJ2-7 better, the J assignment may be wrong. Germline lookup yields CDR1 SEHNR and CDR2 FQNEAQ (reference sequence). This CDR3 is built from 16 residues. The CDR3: CASSPLEGTPTYEQYF. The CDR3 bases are TGTGCCAGCAGCCCCCTAGAGGGAACACCGACCTACGAGCAGTACTTC.

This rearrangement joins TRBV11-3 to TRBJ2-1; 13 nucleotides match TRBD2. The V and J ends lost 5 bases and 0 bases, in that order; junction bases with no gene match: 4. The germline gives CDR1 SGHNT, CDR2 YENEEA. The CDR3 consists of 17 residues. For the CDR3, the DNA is TGTGCCAGCAGCCCAGGGACTAGCGGGACCTCCTACAATGAGCAGTTCTTC. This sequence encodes CASSPGTSGTSYNEQFF.

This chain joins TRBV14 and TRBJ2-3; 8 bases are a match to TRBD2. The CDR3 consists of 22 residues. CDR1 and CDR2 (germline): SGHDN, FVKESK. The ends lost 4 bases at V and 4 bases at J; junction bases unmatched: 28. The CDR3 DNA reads TGTGCCAGCAGCCCCCGCGGCGGACGGGCGGAAACTAGCGGACCTCTAGCAGATACGCAGTATTTT. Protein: CASSPRGGRAETSGPLADTQYF.

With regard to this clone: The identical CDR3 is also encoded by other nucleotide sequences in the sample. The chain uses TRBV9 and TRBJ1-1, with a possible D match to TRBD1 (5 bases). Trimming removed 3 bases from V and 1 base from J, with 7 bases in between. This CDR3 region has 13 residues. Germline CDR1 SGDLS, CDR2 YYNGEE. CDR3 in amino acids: CASSAGQNTEAFF. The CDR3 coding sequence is TGTGCCAGCAGCGCCGGACAGAACACTGAAGCTTTCTTT.

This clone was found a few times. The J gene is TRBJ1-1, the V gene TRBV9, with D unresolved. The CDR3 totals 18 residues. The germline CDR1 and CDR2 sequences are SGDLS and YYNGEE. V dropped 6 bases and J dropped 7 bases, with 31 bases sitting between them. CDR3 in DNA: TGTGCCAGCACAAGGATCGGGAGACTGAAGTCGGAGTGGGATGAAGCTTTCTTT. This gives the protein CASTRIGRLKSEWDEAFF.

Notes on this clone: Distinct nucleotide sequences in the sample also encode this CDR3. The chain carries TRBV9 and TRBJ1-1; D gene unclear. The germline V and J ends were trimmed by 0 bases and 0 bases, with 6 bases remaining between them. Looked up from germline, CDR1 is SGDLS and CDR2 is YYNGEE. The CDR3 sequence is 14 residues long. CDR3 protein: CASSVEGLNTEAFF. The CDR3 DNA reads TGTGCCAGCAGCGTAGAAGGGTTGAACACTGAAGCTTTCTTT.

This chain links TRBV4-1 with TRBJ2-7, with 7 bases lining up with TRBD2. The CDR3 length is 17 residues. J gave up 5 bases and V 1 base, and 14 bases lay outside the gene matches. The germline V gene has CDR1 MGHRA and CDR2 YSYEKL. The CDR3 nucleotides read TGCGCCAGCAGCCAAGGTTCCCGCGGCGGGAGAGAGGACGAGCAGTACTTC. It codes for CASSQGSRGGREDEQYF.

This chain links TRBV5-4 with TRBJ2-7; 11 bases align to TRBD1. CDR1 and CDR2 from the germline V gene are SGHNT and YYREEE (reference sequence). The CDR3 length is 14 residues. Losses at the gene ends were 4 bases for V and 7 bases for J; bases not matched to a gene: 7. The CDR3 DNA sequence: TGTGCCAGCAGCACTGGGACAGGGGGTCGGGAGCAGTACTTC. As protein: CASSTGTGGREQYF.

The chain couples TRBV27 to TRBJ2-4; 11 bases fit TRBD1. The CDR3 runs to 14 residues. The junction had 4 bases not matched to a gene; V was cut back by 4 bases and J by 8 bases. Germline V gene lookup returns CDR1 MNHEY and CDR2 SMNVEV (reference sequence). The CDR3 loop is CASSWTGGFDIQYF. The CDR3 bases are TGTGCCAGCAGTTGGACAGGGGGCTTCGACATTCAGTACTTC.

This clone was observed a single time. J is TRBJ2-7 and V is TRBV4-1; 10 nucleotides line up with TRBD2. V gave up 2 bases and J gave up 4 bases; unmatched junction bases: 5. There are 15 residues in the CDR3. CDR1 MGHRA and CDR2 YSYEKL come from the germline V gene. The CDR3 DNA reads TGCGCCAGCAGCCAACGGACTAGCGGTTTTTACGAGCAGTACTTC. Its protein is CASSQRTSGFYEQYF.

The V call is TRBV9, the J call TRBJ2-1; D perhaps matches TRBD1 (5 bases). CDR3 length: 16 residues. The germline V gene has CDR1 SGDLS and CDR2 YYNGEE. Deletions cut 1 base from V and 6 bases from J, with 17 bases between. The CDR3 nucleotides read TGTGCCAGCAGCGTAAGGAGCAGGGCATCTTTCAATGAGCAGTTCTTC. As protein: CASSVRSRASFNEQFF.

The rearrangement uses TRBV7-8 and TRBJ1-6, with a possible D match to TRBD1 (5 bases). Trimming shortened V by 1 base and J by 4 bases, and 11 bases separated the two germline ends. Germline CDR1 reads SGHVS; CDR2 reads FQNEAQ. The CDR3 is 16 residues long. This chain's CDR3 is CASSLGGPRYNSPLHF. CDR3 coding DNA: TGTGCCAGCAGCTTAGGGGGCCCAAGATATAATTCACCCCTCCACTTT.

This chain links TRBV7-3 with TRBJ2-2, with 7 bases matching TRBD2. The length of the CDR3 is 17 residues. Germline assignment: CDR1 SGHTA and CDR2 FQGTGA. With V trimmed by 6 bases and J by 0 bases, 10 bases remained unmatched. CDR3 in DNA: TGTGCCAGCAGACCTCGGGGAGGGTGGACGAACACCGGGGAGCTGTTTTTT. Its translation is CASRPRGGWTNTGELFF.

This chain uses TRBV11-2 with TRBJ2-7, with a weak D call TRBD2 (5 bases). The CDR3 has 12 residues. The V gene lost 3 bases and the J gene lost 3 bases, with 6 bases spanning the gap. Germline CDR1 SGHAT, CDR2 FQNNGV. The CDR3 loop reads CASSFAGYEQYF. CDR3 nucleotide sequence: TGTGCCAGCAGCTTTGCGGGCTACGAGCAGTACTTC.

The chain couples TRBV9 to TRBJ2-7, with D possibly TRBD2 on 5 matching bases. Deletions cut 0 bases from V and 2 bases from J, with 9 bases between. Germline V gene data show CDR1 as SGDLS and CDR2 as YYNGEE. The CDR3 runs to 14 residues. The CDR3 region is CASSVGNSAYEQYF. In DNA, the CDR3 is TGTGCCAGCAGCGTAGGCAATAGCGCCTACGAGCAGTACTTC.